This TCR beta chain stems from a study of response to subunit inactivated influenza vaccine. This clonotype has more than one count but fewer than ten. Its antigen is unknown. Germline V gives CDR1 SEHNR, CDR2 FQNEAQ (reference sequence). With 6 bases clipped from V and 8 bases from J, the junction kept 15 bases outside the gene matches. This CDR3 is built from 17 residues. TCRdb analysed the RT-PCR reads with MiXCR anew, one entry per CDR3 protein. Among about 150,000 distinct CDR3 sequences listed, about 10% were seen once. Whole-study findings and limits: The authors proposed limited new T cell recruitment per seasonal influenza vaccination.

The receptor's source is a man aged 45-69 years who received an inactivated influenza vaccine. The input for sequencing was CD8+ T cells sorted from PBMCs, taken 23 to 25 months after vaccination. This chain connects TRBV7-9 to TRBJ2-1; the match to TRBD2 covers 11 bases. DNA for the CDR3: TGTGCCAGCAGTTCCCCCGTTAGCGGGGGGGCCGTCTATGAGCAGTTCTTC. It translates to CASSSPVSGGAVYEQFF.